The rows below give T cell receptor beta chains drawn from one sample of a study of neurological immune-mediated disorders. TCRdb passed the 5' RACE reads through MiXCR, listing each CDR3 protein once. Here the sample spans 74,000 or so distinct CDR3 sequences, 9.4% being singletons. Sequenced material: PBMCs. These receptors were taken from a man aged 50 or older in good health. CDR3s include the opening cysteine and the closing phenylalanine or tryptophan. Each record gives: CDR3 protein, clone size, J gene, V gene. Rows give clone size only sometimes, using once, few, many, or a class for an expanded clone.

CSVASGAFEEQYF many TRBJ2-7 TRBV29-1
CSYLGTESWEQYF NA TRBJ2-7 TRBV29-1
CASSQEHRTGHYNEQFF many TRBJ2-1 TRBV4-2
CASNSPEPKKKLFF NA TRBJ1-4 TRBV28
CASSPQTGPPRGTGELFF many TRBJ2-2 TRBV18
CAISEGQRLYEQYF many TRBJ2-7 TRBV10-3
CASSLFGREANTQYF NA TRBJ2-3 TRBV27
CASSLVVTGTEGSPLHF many TRBJ1-6 TRBV5-5
CASSPTLAGQGNSGANVLTF few TRBJ2-6 TRBV18
CASSQLGQPYYGYTF NA TRBJ1-2 TRBV4-3